The TCR beta chain described here comes from a study of cytomegalovirus exposure and HLA in healthy donors. Study details: Earlier results showed roughly 120 million unique TCR beta sequences derived from approximately 180 million T cells.

In germline, CDR1 is MNHEY, CDR2 SVGAGI. The junction had 5 bases not matched to a gene; V was cut back by 8 bases and J by 3 bases. The CDR3 consists of 14 residues. The PCR made use of 60 Vbeta and 13 Jbeta primers. TCRdb's copy holds only in-frame clones and misses some; the assay was immunoSEQ multiplex PCR. The table includes about 64,000 clones, 65% to 90% detected once. The rearrangement joins TRBV6-5 to TRBJ1-2; 11 bases align to TRBD1. The sequencing sample was made of PBMCs. The TCR comes from a female donor in good health and CMV-seronegative. CDR3: CASAGTGGDYGYTF. The CDR3 DNA reads TGTGCCAGCGCCGGGACAGGGGGGGACTATGGCTACACCTTC.